The text below deals with one T cell receptor (beta chain). This sample stems from a study of cytomegalovirus exposure and HLA in healthy donors. PCR primers comprised 60 Vbeta and 13 Jbeta primers. Sequencing used immunoSEQ multiplex PCR; TCRdb keeps in-frame clones, though not all of them. The sample has some 220,000 clones; around 80% are singletons. The TCR sequence derives from an older woman in good health and CMV-seropositive. Material: PBMCs.

CDR3 nucleotides: TGTGCCAGCAGCGCCCGACTCGTAAACCAAGAGACCCAGTACTTC. This gives the protein CASSARLVNQETQYF. The rearrangement joins TRBV9 to TRBJ2-5; D gene uncertain. The V gene lost 3 bases and the J gene lost 0 bases, with 12 bases spanning the gap. The germline V gene has CDR1 SGDLS and CDR2 YYNGEE. The CDR3 is 15 residues long.